The 13 T cell receptor beta chains presented below share a single source sample, sequenced in a study of CD8+ T cells in alopecia areata. Reverse transcription of extracted RNA yielded cDNA, which provided the sequencing template. Profiled with immunoSEQ multiplex PCR; TCRdb holds only in-frame clones, not every one. This sample has about 110,000 clones, with approximately 59% found just once. The specimen sequenced was CD8+ T cells sorted from blood. The receptors were gathered from a human donor in good health.

The chain has TRBV5-6 and TRBJ1-1; 7 bases are a match to TRBD1. This CDR3 comprises 14 residues. CDR1 SGHDT and CDR2 YYEEEE come from the germline V gene. J gave up 3 bases and V 5 bases, and 7 bases lay outside the gene matches. CDR3 nucleotides: TGTGCCAGCAGTAAACAGGGGTACCACACTGAAGCTTTCTTT. It specifies CASSKQGYHTEAFF.

This chain joins TRBV4-2 and TRBJ1-6; the D gene is possibly TRBD1 (5 bases). CDR3 length equals 18 residues. CDR1 LGHNA and CDR2 YNFKEQ come from the germline V gene. With 5 bases removed from V and 6 bases from J, the gap between germline ends came to 23 bases. CDR3 sequence reads: CASSFRDQATFFNSPLHF. DNA for the CDR3: TGTGCCAGCAGCTTCAGGGATCAGGCGACTTTCTTTAATTCACCCCTCCACTTT.

J is TRBJ2-2 and V is TRBV13; TRBD1 agrees at 7 bases. CDR3 length equals 14 residues. Trimming removed 5 bases from V and 6 bases from J; junction bases left unmatched: 6. CDR1 is PRHDT and CDR2 is FYEKMQ in the germline V gene (reference sequence). The CDR3, as DNA: TGTGCCAGCAGCGTAGCAACAGGGGCCGGGGAGCTGTTTTTT. This sequence encodes CASSVATGAGELFF.

This clone appeared a single time. V and J are TRBV11-2 and TRBJ2-1; maybe TRBD2 (5 bases). CDR1 is SGHAT and CDR2 is FQNNGV in the germline V gene. The V and J ends lost 6 bases and 6 bases respectively, with 12 bases between them. The CDR3 extends over 13 amino acids. The DNA for the CDR3 is TGTGCCAGCAGTTTGGACTTTATCAATGAGCAGTTCTTC. This codes for CASSLDFINEQFF.

This clone was observed a few times. This rearrangement joins TRBV9 to TRBJ2-3; D unresolved. The V end lost 3 bases, the J end lost 0 bases, and 5 bases lay between the germline ends. The V gene's germline CDR1 is SGDLS and CDR2 YYNGEE. This CDR3 contains 13 residues. The CDR3 loop reads CASSAESTDTQYF. The CDR3 nucleotides are TGTGCCAGCAGCGCGGAGAGCACAGATACGCAGTATTTT.

The rearrangement joins TRBV4-1 to TRBJ2-7, with 8 bases fitting TRBD1. From germline, CDR1 is MGHRA and CDR2 YSYEKL. V lost 0 bases, J lost 3 bases, and 7 bases stayed unmatched. CDR3 length: 16 amino acids. The CDR3 coding sequence is TGCGCCAGCAGCCAAGATTGGCAGGGGGCCTACTACGAGCAGTACTTC. Translated, it gives CASSQDWQGAYYEQYF.

This clone was seen a single time. This sequence joins TRBV13 and TRBJ2-7; the D gene could be TRBD1 or TRBD2 (5 bases each). CDR3 size: 15 residues. Germline V gene data show CDR1 as PRHDT and CDR2 as FYEKMQ (reference sequence). V lost 4 bases, J lost 3 bases, and 16 bases lay in between. CDR3 bases: TGTGCCAGCAGCTCCGGGGACGCGGGCCTCTACGAGCAGTACTTC. Encoded protein: CASSSGDAGLYEQYF.

V gene TRBV7-9 combines with J gene TRBJ1-1, with 10 bases that match TRBD1. J lost 6 bases, V lost 5 bases, and 9 bases had no gene match. This CDR3 is 15 amino acids long. From germline, CDR1 is SEHNR and CDR2 FQNEAQ (reference sequence). This CDR3 reads CASSLWDRGGAEAFF. In DNA, the CDR3 is TGTGCCAGCAGCCTTTGGGACAGGGGAGGCGCTGAAGCTTTCTTT.

CDR3 sequence reads: CASSYGTATDTQYF. The DNA of the CDR3 is TGTGCCAGCAGTTACGGGACGGCCACAGATACGCAGTATTTT. The rearrangement links TRBV6-5 to TRBJ2-3; D may be TRBD1 or TRBD2 (5 bases each). Trimming pared 2 bases from V and 2 bases from J, leaving 8 bases between. The length of the CDR3 is 14 residues. Germline V gene lookup returns CDR1 MNHEY and CDR2 SVGAGI.

CDR3 in DNA: TGTGCCAGTAGCATACAGGGAGGCTCCTACGAGCAGTACTTC. Amino acid sequence: CASSIQGGSYEQYF. J is TRBJ2-7 and V is TRBV19, with D tentatively TRBD1 or TRBD2 (6 bases each). V lost 6 bases, J lost 0 bases, and 12 bases lay in between. This CDR3 region has 14 residues. Germline CDR1 and CDR2: LNHDA and SQIVND (reference sequence).

About this clone itself: The sample holds other DNA sequences that translate to the same CDR3. This chain joins TRBV19 and TRBJ2-1; D gene uncertain. The CDR3 loop spans 13 amino acids. Germline V CDR1 and CDR2: LNHDA, SQIVND (reference sequence). V was cut by 3 bases and J by 4 bases, with 7 bases left in between. In DNA, the CDR3 is TGTGCCAGTAGTATTGACATATACAATGAGCAGTTCTTC. Translating it yields CASSIDIYNEQFF.

The chain recombines TRBV5-6 with TRBJ2-5; weak D call: TRBD2 (5 bases). Germline assignment: CDR1 SGHDT and CDR2 YYEEEE. The length of the CDR3 is 13 residues. Trimming pared 3 bases from V and 4 bases from J, leaving 10 bases between. CDR3 nucleotide sequence: TGTGCCAGCAGCTCCCCTGAGGGAGAGACCCAGTACTTC. This encodes CASSSPEGETQYF.

V is TRBV4-1 and J is TRBJ1-3; weak D call: TRBD1 (6 bases). Germline CDR1 reads MGHRA; CDR2 reads YSYEKL. There are 15 residues in the CDR3. V lost 7 bases and J 0 bases, leaving 13 bases between the germline ends. The CDR3 sequence: CASTWTARSGNTIYF. Written as DNA, the CDR3 is TGCGCCAGCACCTGGACAGCGCGCTCTGGAAACACCATATATTTT.